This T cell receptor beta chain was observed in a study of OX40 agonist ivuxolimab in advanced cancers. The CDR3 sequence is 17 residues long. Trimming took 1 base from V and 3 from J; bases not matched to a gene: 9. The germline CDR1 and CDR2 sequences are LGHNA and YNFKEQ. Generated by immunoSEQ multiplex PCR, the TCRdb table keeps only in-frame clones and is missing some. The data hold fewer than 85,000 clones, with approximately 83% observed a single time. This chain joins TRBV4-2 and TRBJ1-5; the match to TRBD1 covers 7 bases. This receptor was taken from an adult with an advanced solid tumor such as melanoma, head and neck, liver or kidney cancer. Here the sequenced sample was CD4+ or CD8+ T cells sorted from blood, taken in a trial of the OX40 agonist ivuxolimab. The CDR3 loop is CASSQGDSQGPNQPQHF. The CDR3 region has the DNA TGTGCCAGCAGCCAAGGGGACAGTCAGGGCCCCAATCAGCCCCAGCATTTT.